A single sample gave rise to the 32 T cell receptor beta chains below, sequenced in a study of CD8 T cells in Susac syndrome. Random hexamers were used to reverse transcribe the RNA input (roughly 0.5 to 1 ug). From the immunoSEQ multiplex PCR reads, TCRdb called clonotypes with MiXCR, one entry per CDR3 protein. The sample consists of hundreds of thousands of distinct CDR3 sequences, 80% to 90% of them appearing once. Sample: CD8+ T cells from PBMCs. All receptors come from a human donor with multiple sclerosis.

Of note for this clonotype: At one boundary the junction diverges from the germline segment, which might be a read error. The rearrangement uses TRBV9 and TRBJ2-7, with TRBD2 matching over 9 bases. Per germline, CDR1 SGDLS and CDR2 YYNGEE. This CDR3 is 14 amino acids long. The CDR3 here is CASSGSGSSYDQYF. The CDR3 region has the DNA TGTGCCAGCAGCGGTAGCGGGAGCTCCTACGATCAGTACTTC.

This chain links TRBV27 with TRBJ1-5; D gene unclear. The germline V gene has CDR1 MNHEY and CDR2 SMNVEV (reference sequence). The CDR3 sequence is 16 residues long. The germline V and J ends were trimmed by 2 bases and 0 bases, with 11 bases remaining between them. DNA for the CDR3: TGTGCCAGCAGTTTAACCAGGCGGAATAGCAATCAGCCCCAGCATTTT. This codes for CASSLTRRNSNQPQHF.

Of note for this clonotype: Relative to the germline gene, one junction end is altered; a read error may explain this. The chain joins TRBV12-5 to TRBJ2-7; D may be TRBD2 (5 bases). CDR1 and CDR2 (germline): LGHNT, FRNRAP. CDR3 length equals 12 residues. The CDR3 DNA is TGTGCTAGTGGTTGGACTGCTTACGGGCAGTACTTC. Translation: CASGWTAYGQYF.

This clonotype was seen once. V usage is TRBV27 and J usage is TRBJ2-1; D call uncertain. The CDR3 covers 15 residues. CDR1 is MNHEY and CDR2 is SMNVEV in the germline V gene (reference sequence). V dropped 5 bases and J dropped 4 bases, with 15 bases sitting between them. In DNA, the CDR3 is TGTGCCAGCAGTCCCTATCAGGCGGCATACAATGAGCAGTTCTTC. Residues: CASSPYQAAYNEQFF.

This chain joins TRBV6-1 and TRBJ1-4; 7 bases match TRBD1. After removal of 6 bases from V and 7 bases from J, the junction contained 5 bases not matched to a gene. The CDR3 length is 13 residues. CDR1 and CDR2 from the germline V gene are MNHNS and SASEGT. The CDR3 reads CASSPGQTEKLFF. The CDR3 DNA reads as TGTGCCAGCAGCCCGGGACAGACTGAAAAACTGTTTTTT.

This chain joins TRBV12-3 or TRBV12-4 and TRBJ1-2; 10 nucleotides align to TRBD1. V shed 4 bases, J shed 4 bases, and the junction held 6 bases outside the gene matches. There are 15 residues in the CDR3. The CDR3 coding sequence is TGTGCCAGCAGTTCGACAGGGGGCGCTCGCTATGGCTACACCTTC. Amino acid sequence: CASSSTGGARYGYTF.

The J gene is TRBJ2-1, the V gene TRBV9; no definite D call. The germline V gene encodes CDR1 SGDLS and CDR2 YYNGEE. Trimming stripped 7 bases from V and 6 bases from J, with 8 bases between. The CDR3 length is 11 residues. This chain's CDR3 is CASGGFNEQFF. As DNA, the CDR3 is TGTGCCAGCGGCGGTTTCAATGAGCAGTTCTTC.

The genes are TRBV6-2 or TRBV6-3 and TRBJ2-1; D not certain. Germline values: CDR1 MNHEY, CDR2 SVGEGT. V lost 8 bases to trimming and J lost 6 bases, with 14 bases between them. This CDR3 is built from 13 residues. CDR3 loop: CASGLWAGNEQFF. The CDR3 bases are TGTGCCAGCGGGCTATGGGCTGGCAATGAGCAGTTCTTC.

The chain couples TRBV9 to TRBJ2-1; either TRBD1 or TRBD2 may supply D (7 bases each). The CDR3 contains 15 residues. Germline CDR1 reads SGDLS; CDR2 reads YYNGEE. The ends were cut back, 0 bases at V and 4 bases at J, with 11 bases in the middle. The CDR3 spells CASSVGRGGYNEQFF. The CDR3 DNA reads as TGTGCCAGCAGCGTAGGCAGGGGGGGTTACAATGAGCAGTTCTTC.

This chain joins TRBV30 and TRBJ1-2; D might be TRBD1 (5 bases). Per germline, CDR1 GTSNPN and CDR2 SVGIG (reference sequence). The CDR3 has 14 residues. V lost 4 bases, J lost 4 bases, and 16 bases lay in between. CDR3 nucleotides: TGTGCCTGGAAAGTACGGGACGGGACCTATGGCTACACCTTC. This gives the protein CAWKVRDGTYGYTF.

This clonotype was observed a single time. V and J are TRBV7-6 and TRBJ2-6; D uncertain. Trimming stripped 5 bases from V and 4 bases from J, with 15 bases between. The V gene's germline CDR1 is SGHVS and CDR2 FNYEAQ. The CDR3 covers 16 residues. CDR3 coding DNA: TGTGCCAGCAGCGGACGAAGTCTTACCGGGGCCAACGTCCTGACTTTC. It encodes CASSGRSLTGANVLTF.

The V and J genes are TRBV29-1 and TRBJ2-7, with TRBD1 matching over 7 bases. The ends lost 7 bases at V and 3 bases at J; junction bases unmatched: 3. The CDR3 has 11 amino acids. Germline lookup yields CDR1 SQVTM and CDR2 ANQGSEA. The CDR3 DNA reads TGCAGCGCCCGACAGGGCTACGAGCAGTACTTC. Amino acid sequence: CSARQGYEQYF.

This chain links TRBV19 with TRBJ2-5; 8 nucleotides match TRBD2. CDR1 LNHDA and CDR2 SQIVND come from the germline V gene (reference sequence). CDR3 length: 14 amino acids. Trimming cost V 6 bases and J 4 bases; bases outside gene matches: 7. The CDR3, as DNA: TGTGCCAGTAGGACCAGCGGGAGTGGAGAGACCCAGTACTTC. Translated, it gives CASRTSGSGETQYF. The whole variable domain, filled in from reference TRBV19 and TRBJ2-5, reads DGGITQSPKYLFRKEGQNVTLSCEQNLNHDAMYWYRQDPGQGLRLIYYSQIVNDFQKGDIAEGYSVSREKKESFPLTVTSAQKNPTAFYLCASRTSGSGETQYFGPGTRLLVL.

This clonotype appeared once. The V call is TRBV19, the J call TRBJ2-4; D ambiguous. The germline CDR1 and CDR2 sequences are LNHDA and SQIVND (reference sequence). CDR3 length: 14 residues. With 9 bases removed from V and 6 bases from J, the gap between germline ends came to 18 bases. CDR3 sequence reads: CASRLEPNGNIQYF. CDR3 coding DNA: TGTGCCAGCAGATTAGAACCCAACGGAAACATTCAGTACTTC.

The chain is built from TRBV10-2 and TRBJ2-5, with D perhaps given as TRBD1 or TRBD2 (5 bases each). The V end lost 0 bases, the J end lost 4 bases, and 6 bases lay between the germline ends. The CDR3 has 13 residues. Germline assignment: CDR1 WSHSY and CDR2 SAAADI. CDR3 protein: CASSESGTETQYF. The DNA for the CDR3 is TGCGCCAGCAGTGAGTCCGGGACAGAGACCCAGTACTTC.

This chain links TRBV20-1 with TRBJ1-5, with D unresolved. The V end lost 0 bases, the J end lost 0 bases, and 9 bases lay between the germline ends. CDR3 length: 15 residues. CDR1 and CDR2 (germline): DFQATT, SNEGSKA (reference sequence). CDR3 DNA sequence: TGCAGTGCTAGAGATTATGGGAGTAGCAATCAGCCCCAGCATTTT. Translation gives CSARDYGSSNQPQHF.

The J gene is TRBJ2-3, the V gene TRBV7-3, with TRBD2 matching over 8 bases. CDR3 length: 15 residues. The germline CDR1 and CDR2 sequences are SGHTA and FQGTGA. Trimming cost V 5 bases and J 2 bases; bases outside gene matches: 6. CDR3 coding DNA: TGTGCCAGCAGCCCCTACGGGAGGGCCACAGATACGCAGTATTTT. Protein product: CASSPYGRATDTQYF.

This clonotype came up once. The rearrangement links TRBV28 to TRBJ2-3; TRBD1 matches 7 bases. Germline CDR1 and CDR2: MDHEN and SYDVKM. After removal of 3 bases from V and 6 bases from J, the junction contained 3 bases not matched to a gene. The CDR3 covers 13 residues. CDR3 region: CASSLGQSDTQYF. DNA of the CDR3: TGTGCCAGCAGTTTGGGACAGTCCGATACGCAGTATTTT. The whole variable domain, filled in from reference TRBV28 and TRBJ2-3, reads DVKVTQSSRYLVKRTGEKVFLECVQDMDHENMFWYRQDPGLGLRLIYFSYDVKMKEKGDIPEGYSVSREKKERFSLILESASTNQTSMYLCASSLGQSDTQYFGPGTRLTVL.

The rearrangement uses TRBV5-1 and TRBJ2-1; possibly TRBD2 for D (6 bases). CDR3 length: 18 amino acids. V lost 0 bases, J lost 0 bases, and 16 bases lay in between. CDR1 SGHRS and CDR2 YFSETQ come from the germline V gene. CDR3 DNA: TGCGCCAGCAGCTTGGACATGATGGCGGGGTTCTCCTACAATGAGCAGTTCTTC. Amino acids: CASSLDMMAGFSYNEQFF.

The chain carries TRBV20-1 and TRBJ2-4, with 8 bases that match TRBD1. CDR3 size: 15 residues. In germline, CDR1 is DFQATT, CDR2 SNEGSKA (reference sequence). V was pared by 0 bases and J by 5 bases, with 6 bases of the junction left unmatched. The CDR3 DNA reads as TGCAGTGCTAGAGAGAGACAGGGGAGCCAAAACATTCAGTACTTC. Translation: CSARERQGSQNIQYF.

The chain links TRBV7-9 to TRBJ1-5, with D uncertain. Germline loops: CDR1 SEHNR, CDR2 FQNEAQ (reference sequence). The CDR3 runs to 14 residues. V shed 5 bases and J shed 2 bases, with 10 bases lying between them. The CDR3 DNA is TGTGCCAGCAGCGAGGACGGTGGCAATCAGCCCCAGCATTTT. Translation gives CASSEDGGNQPQHF.

V is TRBV7-3 and J is TRBJ2-1; the match to TRBD2 covers 7 bases. The trim removed 4 bases at V and 0 bases at J, leaving 6 bases unmatched. The CDR3 is 16 amino acids. CDR1 SGHTA and CDR2 FQGTGA come from the germline V gene. The CDR3 DNA reads TGTGCCAGCAGCTGGGGCGGGGGTAGCTCCTACAATGAGCAGTTCTTC. Translating gives CASSWGGGSSYNEQFF.

The genes are TRBV4-1 and TRBJ2-5, with D perhaps TRBD1 (5 bases). In germline, CDR1 is MGHRA, CDR2 YSYEKL. The CDR3 spans 13 residues. V lost 1 base and J 4 bases, leaving 7 bases between the germline ends. The CDR3 is CASSQVQGETQYF. The CDR3 nucleotides are TGCGCCAGCAGCCAAGTGCAGGGAGAGACCCAGTACTTC.

V usage is TRBV4-1 and J usage is TRBJ2-2, with 11 bases lining up with TRBD1. This CDR3 contains 16 residues. Germline CDR1 is MGHRA and CDR2 is YSYEKL. Trimming cost V 0 bases and J 5 bases; bases outside gene matches: 2. The CDR3 DNA is TGCGCCAGCAGCCAAGAGGACAGGGGGCTGACCGGGGAGCTGTTTTTT. Protein: CASSQEDRGLTGELFF.

V and J are TRBV19 and TRBJ2-2; D remains ambiguous. Per germline, CDR1 LNHDA and CDR2 SQIVND (reference sequence). The CDR3 loop spans 13 amino acids. V lost 7 bases, J lost 1 base, and 7 bases lay in between. CDR3 protein: CASNRQNTGELFF. The CDR3 DNA reads TGTGCCAGTAACCGACAGAACACCGGGGAGCTGTTTTTT.

The table lists this clonotype with a count of one. This chain connects TRBV27 to TRBJ2-1, with 11 bases identical to TRBD2. V lost 6 bases to trimming and J lost 12 bases; unmatched junction nucleotides: 16. The CDR3 contains 16 residues. Germline V gene data show CDR1 as MNHEY and CDR2 as SMNVEV (reference sequence). In DNA form, the CDR3 reads TGTGCCAGCAGCTTTAGGTCTCTAGCGGGGGGTCATGGGCAGTTCTTC. Its translation: CASSFRSLAGGHGQFF.

This chain links TRBV29-1 with TRBJ2-3; D uncertain. Per the germline V gene, CDR1 is SQVTM and CDR2 is ANQGSEA. V gave up 4 bases and J gave up 5 bases, with 10 bases separating them. CDR3 length equals 12 residues. The chain's CDR3 is CSVAPFKDTQYF. CDR3 sequence (DNA): TGCAGCGTTGCTCCTTTTAAAGATACGCAGTATTTT.

The V call is TRBV7-9, the J call TRBJ1-2; the D gene is possibly TRBD1 (5 bases). With 3 bases removed from V and 6 bases from J, the gap between germline ends came to 14 bases. This CDR3 has 14 residues. Germline V gene sequence: CDR1 SEHNR, CDR2 FQNEAQ (reference sequence). The CDR3 region has the DNA TGTGCCAGCAGCTTTCACAGGCGGGTTCATGGCTACACCTTC. This gives the protein CASSFHRRVHGYTF.

V is TRBV7-9 and J is TRBJ2-3; 10 nucleotides align to TRBD2. V was pared by 5 bases and J by 0 bases, with 11 bases of the junction left unmatched. Germline CDR1 SEHNR, CDR2 FQNEAQ (reference sequence). This CDR3 has 18 amino acids. CDR3 residues: CASSPGSGRAVSTDTQYF. The DNA for the CDR3 is TGTGCCAGCAGCCCAGGCAGCGGGAGGGCCGTAAGCACAGATACGCAGTATTTT.

V is TRBV6-5 and J is TRBJ2-1; D might be TRBD2 (6 bases). V lost 1 base and J lost 5, with 21 bases in between. CDR1 and CDR2 from the germline V gene are MNHEY and SVGAGI. The CDR3 consists of 18 residues. CDR3 in amino acids: CASSYWISGSPGHNEQFF. As DNA, the CDR3 is TGTGCCAGCAGTTACTGGATCAGCGGGTCGCCGGGGCACAATGAGCAGTTCTTC.

The count of this clonotype is one. The V and J genes are TRBV4-1 and TRBJ2-5; 8 bases are shared with TRBD2. CDR1 and CDR2 (germline): MGHRA, YSYEKL. After removal of 1 base from V and 4 bases from J, the junction contained 8 bases not matched to a gene. This CDR3 has 16 amino acids. The CDR3 loop reads CASSQGDGRARETQYF. In nucleotides, the CDR3 is TGCGCCAGCAGCCAAGGAGACGGGAGGGCCAGAGAGACCCAGTACTTC.

The chain has TRBV12-3 or TRBV12-4 and TRBJ2-1; 7 nucleotides align to TRBD2. CDR3 length equals 10 residues. V lost 8 bases to trimming and J lost 15 bases; unmatched junction nucleotides: 7. CDR3 sequence: CASGGRDTFF. In DNA, the CDR3 is TGTGCCAGCGGAGGGAGGGATACGTTCTTC.